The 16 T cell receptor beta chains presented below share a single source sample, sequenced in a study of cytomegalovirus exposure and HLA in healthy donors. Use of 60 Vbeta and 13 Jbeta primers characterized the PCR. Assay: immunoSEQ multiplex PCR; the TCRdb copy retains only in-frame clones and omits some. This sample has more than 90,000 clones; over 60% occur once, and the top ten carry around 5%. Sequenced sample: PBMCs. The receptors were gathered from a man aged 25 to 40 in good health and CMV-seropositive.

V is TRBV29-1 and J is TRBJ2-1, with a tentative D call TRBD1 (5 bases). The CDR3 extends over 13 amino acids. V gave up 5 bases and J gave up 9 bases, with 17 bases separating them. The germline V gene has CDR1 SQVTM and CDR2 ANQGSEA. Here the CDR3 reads CSVTAPGSGEQFF. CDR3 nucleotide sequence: TGCAGCGTTACCGCGCCAGGGTCAGGTGAGCAGTTCTTC.

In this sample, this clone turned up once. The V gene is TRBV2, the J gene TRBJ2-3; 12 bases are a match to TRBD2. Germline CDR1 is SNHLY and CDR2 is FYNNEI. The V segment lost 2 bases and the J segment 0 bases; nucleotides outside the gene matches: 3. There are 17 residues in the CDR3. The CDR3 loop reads CASSEPTSGGSTDTQYF. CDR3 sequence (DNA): TGTGCCAGCAGTGAACCGACTAGCGGGGGAAGCACAGATACGCAGTATTTT.

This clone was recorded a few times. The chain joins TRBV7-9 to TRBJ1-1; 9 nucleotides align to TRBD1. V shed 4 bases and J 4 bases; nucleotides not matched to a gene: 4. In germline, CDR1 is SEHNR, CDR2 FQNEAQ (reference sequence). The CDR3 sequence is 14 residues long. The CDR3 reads CASSSTGGGTEAFF. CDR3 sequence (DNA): TGTGCCAGCAGCTCAACAGGGGGCGGCACTGAAGCTTTCTTT.

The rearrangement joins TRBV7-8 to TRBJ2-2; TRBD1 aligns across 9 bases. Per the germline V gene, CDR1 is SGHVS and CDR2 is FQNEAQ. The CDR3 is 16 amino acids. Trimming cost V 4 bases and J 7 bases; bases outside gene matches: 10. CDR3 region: CASSSLNRGLNGELFF. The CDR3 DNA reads TGTGCCAGCAGCTCCCTCAACAGGGGGCTTAACGGGGAGCTGTTTTTT.

The CDR3 sequence is CASSTQGAGELFF. DNA for the CDR3: TGTGCCAGCAGTACTCAGGGCGCCGGGGAGCTGTTTTTT. This chain connects TRBV6-1 to TRBJ2-2; D perhaps matches TRBD1 (5 bases). The V gene's germline CDR1 is MNHNS and CDR2 SASEGT. The CDR3 has 13 amino acids. V dropped 5 bases and J dropped 6 bases, with 10 bases sitting between them.

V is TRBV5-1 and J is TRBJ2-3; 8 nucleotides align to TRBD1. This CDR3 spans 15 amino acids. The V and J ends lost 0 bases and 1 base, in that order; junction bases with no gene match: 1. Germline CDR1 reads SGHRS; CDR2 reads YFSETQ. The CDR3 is CASSLAGQGTDTQYF. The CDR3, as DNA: TGCGCCAGCAGCTTGGCGGGACAGGGCACAGATACGCAGTATTTT.

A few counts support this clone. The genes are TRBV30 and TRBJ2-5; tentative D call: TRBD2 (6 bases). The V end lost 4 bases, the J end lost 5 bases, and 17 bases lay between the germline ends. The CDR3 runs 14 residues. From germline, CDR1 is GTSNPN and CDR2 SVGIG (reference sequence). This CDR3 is CAWKRGGRTETQYF. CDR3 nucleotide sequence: TGTGCCTGGAAAAGGGGAGGACGAACGGAGACCCAGTACTTC.

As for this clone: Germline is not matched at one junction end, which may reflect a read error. DNA for the CDR3: TGTGCCAGCGGGGGACAGGGGGACTATGGCTACCCCTTC. It codes for CASGGQGDYGYPF. The V gene is TRBV27, the J gene TRBJ1-2; 11 nucleotides match TRBD1. This CDR3 is 13 amino acids long. CDR1 and CDR2 (germline): MNHEY, SMNVEV (reference sequence).

For the CDR3, the DNA is TGTGCCTGGAGTGTACCGGACCACACAGGCCCCAATTCACCCCTCCACTTT. Amino acid sequence: CAWSVPDHTGPNSPLHF. The chain carries TRBV30 and TRBJ1-6; D might be TRBD1 (5 bases). The CDR3 is 17 residues long. Per the germline V gene, CDR1 is GTSNPN and CDR2 is SVGIG (reference sequence). Trimming left V 0 bases short and J 7 bases short, with 19 bases between. Looking up the rest from reference TRBV30 and TRBJ1-6 gives the full variable domain: SQTIHQWPATLVQPVGSPLSLECTVEGTSNPNLYWYRQAAGRGLQLLFYSVGIGQISSEVPQNLSASRPQDRQFILSSKKLLLSDSGFYLCAWSVPDHTGPNSPLHFGNGTRLTVT.

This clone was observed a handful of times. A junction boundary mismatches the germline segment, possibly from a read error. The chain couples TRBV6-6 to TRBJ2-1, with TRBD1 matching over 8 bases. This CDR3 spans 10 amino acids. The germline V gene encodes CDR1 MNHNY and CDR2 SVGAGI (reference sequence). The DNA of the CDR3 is TGTGCCACTCAGGGGGCCCTTCCGCTCTTC. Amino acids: CATQGALPLF.

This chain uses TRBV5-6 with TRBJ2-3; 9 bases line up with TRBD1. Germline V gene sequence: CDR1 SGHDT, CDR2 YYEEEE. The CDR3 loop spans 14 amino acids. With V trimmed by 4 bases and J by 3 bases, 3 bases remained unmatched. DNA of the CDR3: TGTGCCAGCAGCGGGGGACAGGGAACAGATACGCAGTATTTT. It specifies CASSGGQGTDTQYF. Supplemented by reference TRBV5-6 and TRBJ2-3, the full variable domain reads DAGVTQSPTHLIKTRGQQVTLRCSPKSGHDTVSWYQQALGQGPQFIFQYYEEEERQRGNFPDRFSGHQFPNYSSELNVNALLLGDSALYLCASSGGQGTDTQYFGPGTRLTVL.

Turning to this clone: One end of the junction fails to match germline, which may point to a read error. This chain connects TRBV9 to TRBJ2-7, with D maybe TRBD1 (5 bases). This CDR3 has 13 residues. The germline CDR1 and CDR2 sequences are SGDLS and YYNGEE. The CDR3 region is CASSVQGSSEQYF. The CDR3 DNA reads TGTGCCAGCAGCGTTCAGGGATCCTCCGAGCAGTACTTC.

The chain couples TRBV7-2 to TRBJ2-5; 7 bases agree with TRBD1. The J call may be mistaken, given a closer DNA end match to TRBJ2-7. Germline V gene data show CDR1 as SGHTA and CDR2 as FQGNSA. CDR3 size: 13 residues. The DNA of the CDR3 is TGTGCCAGCAGCTGGACAGGAGCCTACGAGCAGTACTTC. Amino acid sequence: CASSWTGAYEQYF.

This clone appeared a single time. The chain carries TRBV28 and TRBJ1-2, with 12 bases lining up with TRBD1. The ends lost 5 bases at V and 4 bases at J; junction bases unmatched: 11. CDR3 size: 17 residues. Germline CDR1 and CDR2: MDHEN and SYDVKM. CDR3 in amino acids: CASSPGTGGLPGYGYTF. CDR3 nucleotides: TGTGCCAGCAGTCCCGGGACAGGGGGCCTTCCGGGCTATGGCTACACCTTC.

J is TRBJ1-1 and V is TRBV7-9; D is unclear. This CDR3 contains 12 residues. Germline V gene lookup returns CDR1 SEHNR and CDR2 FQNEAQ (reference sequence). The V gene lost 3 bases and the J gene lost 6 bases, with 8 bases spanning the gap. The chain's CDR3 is CASSFPSSEAFF. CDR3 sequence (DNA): TGTGCCAGCAGCTTCCCGAGCTCTGAAGCTTTCTTT.

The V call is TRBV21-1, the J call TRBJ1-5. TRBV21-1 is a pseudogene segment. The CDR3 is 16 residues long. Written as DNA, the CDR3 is TGTGCCAGCAGCGCCCGGGAGGGGGTTGGCAATCAGCCCCAGCATTTT. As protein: CASSAREGVGNQPQHF.